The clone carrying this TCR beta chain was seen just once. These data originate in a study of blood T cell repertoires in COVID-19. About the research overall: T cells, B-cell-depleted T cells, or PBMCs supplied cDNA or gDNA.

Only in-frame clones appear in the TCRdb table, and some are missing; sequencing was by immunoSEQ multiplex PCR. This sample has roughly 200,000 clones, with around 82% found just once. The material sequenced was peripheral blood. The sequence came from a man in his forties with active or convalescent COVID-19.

The CDR3 sequence: CASSRPGGATEAFF. CDR3 coding DNA: TGTGCCAGTAGTCGGCCAGGTGGGGCCACTGAAGCTTTCTTT. The chain links TRBV19 to TRBJ1-1, with D possibly TRBD1 on 5 matching bases. Germline V gene data show CDR1 as LNHDA and CDR2 as SQIVND (reference sequence). This CDR3 has 14 residues. V was pared by 5 bases and J by 4 bases, with 14 bases between.